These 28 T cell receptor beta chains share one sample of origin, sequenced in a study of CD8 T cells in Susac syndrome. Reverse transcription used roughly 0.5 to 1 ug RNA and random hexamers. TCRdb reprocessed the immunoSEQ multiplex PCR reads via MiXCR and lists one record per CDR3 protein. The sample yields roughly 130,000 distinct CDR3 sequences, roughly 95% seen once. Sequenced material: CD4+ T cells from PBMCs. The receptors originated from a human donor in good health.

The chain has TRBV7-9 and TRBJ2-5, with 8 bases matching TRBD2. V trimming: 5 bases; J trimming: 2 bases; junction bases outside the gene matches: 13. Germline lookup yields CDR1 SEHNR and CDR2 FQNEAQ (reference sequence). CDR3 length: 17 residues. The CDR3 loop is CASSKRGSGRLQETQYF. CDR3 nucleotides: TGTGCCAGCAGCAAGAGGGGGAGCGGGAGATTACAAGAGACCCAGTACTTC.

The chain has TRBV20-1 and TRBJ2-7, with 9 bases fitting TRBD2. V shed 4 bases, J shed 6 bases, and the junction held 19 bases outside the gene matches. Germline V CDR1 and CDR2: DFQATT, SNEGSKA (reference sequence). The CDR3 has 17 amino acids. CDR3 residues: CSAIESPTLAGSGEQYF. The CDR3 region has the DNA TGCAGTGCTATTGAGAGCCCGACGCTAGCGGGATCGGGCGAGCAGTACTTC.

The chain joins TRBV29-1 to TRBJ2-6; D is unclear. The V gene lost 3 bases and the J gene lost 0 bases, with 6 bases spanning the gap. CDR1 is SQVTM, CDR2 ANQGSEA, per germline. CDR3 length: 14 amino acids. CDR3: CSVDQSSGANVLTF. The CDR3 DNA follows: TGCAGCGTTGATCAGAGCTCTGGGGCCAACGTCCTGACTTTC.

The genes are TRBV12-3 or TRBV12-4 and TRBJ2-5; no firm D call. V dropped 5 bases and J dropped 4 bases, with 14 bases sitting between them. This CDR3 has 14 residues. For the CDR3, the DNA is TGTGCCAGCAGTAAAGTTCGGAATAGAGAGACCCAGTACTTC. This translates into CASSKVRNRETQYF.

The CDR3 nucleotides are TGTGCCAGCAGCCCGGGACTAGCGGATTACAATGAGCAGTTCTTC. The encoded protein is CASSPGLADYNEQFF. The rearrangement joins TRBV4-2 to TRBJ2-1; 11 bases match TRBD2. The CDR3 totals 15 residues. The germline V gene encodes CDR1 LGHNA and CDR2 YNFKEQ. Trimming took 4 bases from V and 4 from J; bases not matched to a gene: 3.

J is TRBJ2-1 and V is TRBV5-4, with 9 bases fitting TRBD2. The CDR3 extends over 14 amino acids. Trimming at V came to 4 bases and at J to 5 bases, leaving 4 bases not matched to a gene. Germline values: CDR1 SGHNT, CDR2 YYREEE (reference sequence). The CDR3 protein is CASSPGLADNEQFF. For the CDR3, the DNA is TGTGCCAGCAGCCCGGGACTAGCCGACAATGAGCAGTTCTTC.

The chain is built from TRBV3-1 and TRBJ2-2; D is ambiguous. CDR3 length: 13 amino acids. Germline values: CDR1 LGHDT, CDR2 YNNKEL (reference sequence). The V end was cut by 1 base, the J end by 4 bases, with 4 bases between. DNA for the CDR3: TGTGCCAGCAGCCAAGTCACCACCGGGGAGCTGTTTTTT. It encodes CASSQVTTGELFF.

CDR3 nucleotides: TGTGCCAGCAGTTACCAACGGGACAATCCTGGGGAGCAGTACTTC. Its translation: CASSYQRDNPGEQYF. This chain joins TRBV6-6 and TRBJ2-7; the D gene is possibly TRBD1 (6 bases). The CDR3 contains 15 residues. Trimming took off 2 bases at V and 7 bases at J, with 18 bases between the two ends. CDR1 MNHNY and CDR2 SVGAGI come from the germline V gene (reference sequence).

In DNA, the CDR3 is TGCAGCGTTGCTAGAGTCACCGGGGAGCTGTTTTTT. It translates to CSVARVTGELFF. The chain uses TRBV29-1 and TRBJ2-2, with D unresolved. CDR1 SQVTM and CDR2 ANQGSEA come from the germline V gene. The CDR3 loop spans 12 amino acids. Trimming cost V 4 bases and J 4 bases, with 7 bases left between them.

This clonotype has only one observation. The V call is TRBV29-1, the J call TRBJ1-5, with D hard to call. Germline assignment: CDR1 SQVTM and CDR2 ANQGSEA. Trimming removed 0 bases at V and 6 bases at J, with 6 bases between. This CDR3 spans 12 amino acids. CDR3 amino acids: CSVEDVGQPQHF. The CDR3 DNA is TGCAGCGTTGAAGATGTGGGTCAGCCCCAGCATTTT. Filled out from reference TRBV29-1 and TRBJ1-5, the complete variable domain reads SAVISQKPSRDICQRGTSLTIQCQVDSQVTMMFWYRQQPGQSLTLIATANQGSEATYESGFVIDKFPISRPNLTFSTLTVSNMSPEDSSIYLCSVEDVGQPQHFGDGTRLSIL.

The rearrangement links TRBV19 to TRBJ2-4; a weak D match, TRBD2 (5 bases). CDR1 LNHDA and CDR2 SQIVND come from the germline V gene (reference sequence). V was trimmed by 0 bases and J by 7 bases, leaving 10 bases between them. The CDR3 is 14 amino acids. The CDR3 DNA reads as TGTGCCAGTAGTATAGAAGCGGAAGAGAACATTCAGTACTTC. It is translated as CASSIEAEENIQYF.

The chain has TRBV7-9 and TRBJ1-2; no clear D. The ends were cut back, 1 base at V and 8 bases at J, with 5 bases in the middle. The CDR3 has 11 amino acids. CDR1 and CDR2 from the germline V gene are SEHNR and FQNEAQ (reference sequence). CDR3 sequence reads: CASSLELGYTF. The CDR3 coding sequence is TGTGCCAGCAGCTTAGAACTCGGCTACACCTTC.

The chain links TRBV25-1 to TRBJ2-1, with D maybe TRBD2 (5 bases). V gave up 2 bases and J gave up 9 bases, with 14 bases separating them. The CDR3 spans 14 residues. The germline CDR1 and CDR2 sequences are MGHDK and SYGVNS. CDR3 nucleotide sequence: TGTGCCAGCAGTGAAGGTGGCGTGGGAGCTGAGCAGTTCTTC. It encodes CASSEGGVGAEQFF.

In DNA form, the CDR3 reads TGTGCCAGTAGTCGGGTAGCACGGAGGGATACCGGGGAGCTGTTTTTT. Its protein is CASSRVARRDTGELFF. This chain joins TRBV19 and TRBJ2-2; D is perhaps TRBD2 (6 bases). This CDR3 region has 16 residues. Germline V gene sequence: CDR1 LNHDA, CDR2 SQIVND (reference sequence). The germline V and J ends were trimmed by 5 bases and 5 bases, with 18 bases remaining between them.

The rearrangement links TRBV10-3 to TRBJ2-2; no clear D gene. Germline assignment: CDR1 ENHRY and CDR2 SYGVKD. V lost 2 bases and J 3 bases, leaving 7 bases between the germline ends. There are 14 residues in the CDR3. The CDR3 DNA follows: TGTGCCATCAGTGAGGCCAGATACACCGGGGAGCTGTTTTTT. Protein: CAISEARYTGELFF.

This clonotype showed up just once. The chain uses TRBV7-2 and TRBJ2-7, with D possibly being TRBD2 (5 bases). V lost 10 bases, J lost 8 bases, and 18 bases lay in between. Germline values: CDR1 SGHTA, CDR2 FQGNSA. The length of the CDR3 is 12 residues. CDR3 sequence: CATSSEGRKQYF. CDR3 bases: TGTGCCACCTCCAGTGAGGGCCGCAAGCAGTACTTC.

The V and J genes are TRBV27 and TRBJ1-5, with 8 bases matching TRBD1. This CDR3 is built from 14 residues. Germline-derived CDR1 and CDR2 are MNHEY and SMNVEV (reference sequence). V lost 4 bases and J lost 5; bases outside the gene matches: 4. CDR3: CASSYQGADQPQHF. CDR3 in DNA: TGTGCCAGCAGTTACCAGGGGGCTGATCAGCCCCAGCATTTT.

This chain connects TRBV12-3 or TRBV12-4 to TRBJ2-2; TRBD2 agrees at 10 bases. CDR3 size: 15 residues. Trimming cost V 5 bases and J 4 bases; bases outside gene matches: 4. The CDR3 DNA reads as TGTGCCAGCAGTGCCGGGACTAGCGTCACCGGGGAGCTGTTTTTT. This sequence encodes CASSAGTSVTGELFF.

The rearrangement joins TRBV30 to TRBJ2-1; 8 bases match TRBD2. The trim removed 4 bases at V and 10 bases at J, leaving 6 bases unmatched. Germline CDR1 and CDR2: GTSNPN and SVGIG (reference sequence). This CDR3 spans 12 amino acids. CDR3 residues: CAWTQSSGEQFF. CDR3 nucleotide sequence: TGTGCCTGGACCCAATCTAGCGGGGAGCAGTTCTTC.

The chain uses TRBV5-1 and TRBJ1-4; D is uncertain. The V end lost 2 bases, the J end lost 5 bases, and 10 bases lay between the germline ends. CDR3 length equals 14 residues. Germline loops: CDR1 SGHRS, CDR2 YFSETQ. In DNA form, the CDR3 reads TGCGCCAGCAGCTTTGTCACTGGGAATGAAAAACTGTTTTTT. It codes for CASSFVTGNEKLFF.

CDR3 residues: CASTSGGTGSYEQYF. The CDR3 DNA follows: TGTGCCAGCACCTCGGGGGGGACAGGCTCCTACGAGCAGTACTTC. This chain uses TRBV27 with TRBJ2-7; either TRBD1 or TRBD2 may supply D (8 bases each). V lost 7 bases and J 0 bases, leaving 16 bases between the germline ends. The V gene's germline CDR1 is MNHEY and CDR2 SMNVEV (reference sequence). This CDR3 has 15 amino acids.

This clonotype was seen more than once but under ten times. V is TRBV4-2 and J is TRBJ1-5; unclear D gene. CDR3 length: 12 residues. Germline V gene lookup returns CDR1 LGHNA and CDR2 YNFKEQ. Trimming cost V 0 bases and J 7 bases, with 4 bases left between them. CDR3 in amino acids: CASSQEGQPQHF. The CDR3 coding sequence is TGTGCCAGCAGCCAAGAGGGCCAGCCCCAGCATTTT.

The CDR3 DNA reads TGTGCCAGCAGCCTCGGGAGCGTGAGTTCGGATACGCAGTATTTT. Its protein product is CASSLGSVSSDTQYF. The V call is TRBV7-2, the J call TRBJ2-3, with D possibly being TRBD2 (6 bases). CDR3 length equals 15 residues. CDR1 and CDR2 from the germline V gene are SGHTA and FQGNSA. Trimming shortened V by 5 bases and J by 6 bases, and 18 bases separated the two germline ends.

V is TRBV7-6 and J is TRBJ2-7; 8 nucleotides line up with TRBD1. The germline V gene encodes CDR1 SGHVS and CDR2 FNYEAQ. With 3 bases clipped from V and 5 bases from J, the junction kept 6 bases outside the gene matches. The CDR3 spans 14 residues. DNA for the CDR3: TGTGCCAGCAGCTTCTTGACAGGGGACGACGAGCAGTACTTC. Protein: CASSFLTGDDEQYF.

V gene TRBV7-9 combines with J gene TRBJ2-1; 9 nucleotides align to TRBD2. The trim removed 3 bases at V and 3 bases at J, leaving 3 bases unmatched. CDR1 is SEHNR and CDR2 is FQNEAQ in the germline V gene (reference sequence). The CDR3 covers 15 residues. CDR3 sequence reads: CASSLREGGYNEQFF. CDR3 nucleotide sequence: TGTGCCAGCAGCTTGCGGGAGGGGGGCTACAATGAGCAGTTCTTC.

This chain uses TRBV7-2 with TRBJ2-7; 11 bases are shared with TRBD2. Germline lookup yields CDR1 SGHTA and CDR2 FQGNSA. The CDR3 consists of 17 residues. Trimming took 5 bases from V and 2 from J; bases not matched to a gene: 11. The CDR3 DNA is TGTGCCAGCAGCCCCCTTCGTCTAGCGGGAGGCCCCTACGAGCAGTACTTC. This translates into CASSPLRLAGGPYEQYF.

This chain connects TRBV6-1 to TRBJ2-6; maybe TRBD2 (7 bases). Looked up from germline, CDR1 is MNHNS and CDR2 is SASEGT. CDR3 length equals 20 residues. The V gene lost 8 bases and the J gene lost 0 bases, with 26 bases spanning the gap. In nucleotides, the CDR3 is TGTGCCAGCTCCACGCCCCGGGGGGCCACCTTACTCTCTGGGGCCAACGTCCTGACTTTC. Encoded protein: CASSTPRGATLLSGANVLTF.

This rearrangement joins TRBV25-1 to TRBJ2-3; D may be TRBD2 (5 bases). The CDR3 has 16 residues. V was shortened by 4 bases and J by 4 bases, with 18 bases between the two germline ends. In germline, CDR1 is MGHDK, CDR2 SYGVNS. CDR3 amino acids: CASSGPQRVGPDTQYF. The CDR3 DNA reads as TGTGCCAGCAGTGGACCTCAGAGGGTAGGCCCAGATACGCAGTATTTT.